The 18 T cell receptor beta chains given below trace back to one sample, sequenced in a study of regulatory T cells in long-lasting Graves disease. Construction of the TCR beta libraries employed iRepertoire HTBI primers in conjunction with Arm-PCR of CDR3 regions. In TCRdb, the multiplex PCR reads were re-called with MiXCR into one record per CDR3 protein. The table lists over 400,000 distinct CDR3 sequences, roughly 15% of them singletons, with approximately 17% in the top ten. The time point: newly diagnosed GD, antithyroid drugs for less than 3 months. RNA isolated from PBMCs was used to make the TCR library. These same records also appear under a second study, on T cells in Graves' hyperthyroidism and ophthalmopathy.

Source: peripheral blood mononuclear cells (PBMCs), taken at new diagnosis, from a patient treated with antithyroid drugs. Receptor source: a woman in her forties or fifties with Graves disease.

In regard to this clonotype: A read error may explain this, as a much larger clone is one base away. The gene calls are TRBV3-1 and TRBJ2-1, with TRBD2 identical over 8 bases. The CDR3 totals 15 residues. Germline CDR1 is LGHDT and CDR2 is YNNKEL (reference sequence). CDR3 protein: CASSPSRLAFNGQFF. DNA of the CDR3: TGTGCCAGCAGCCCTTCCCGACTAGCGTTTAATGGGCAGTTCTTC.

The sample holds many counts of this clonotype. The gene calls are TRBV28 and TRBJ2-7; no clear D. The germline CDR1 and CDR2 sequences are MDHEN and SYDVKM. Trimming cost V 5 bases and J 4 bases, with 12 bases left between them. The CDR3 extends over 13 amino acids. The CDR3 protein is CASSPSHGYEQYF. CDR3 nucleotides: TGTGCCAGCAGTCCCTCACACGGATACGAGCAGTACTTC.

This clonotype showed up many times. J is TRBJ2-2 and V is TRBV12-3 or TRBV12-4; TRBD1 aligns across 8 bases. There are 14 residues in the CDR3. V lost 6 bases, J lost 4 bases, and 4 bases stayed unmatched. CDR3 coding DNA: TGTGCCAGCAGCCGACAGGGGACCACCGGGGAGCTGTTTTTT. Protein sequence: CASSRQGTTGELFF.

This chain joins TRBV4-1 and TRBJ2-7; 14 nucleotides line up with TRBD2. V was pared by 4 bases and J by 3 bases, with 11 bases of the junction left unmatched. There are 18 residues in the CDR3. CDR1 is MGHRA and CDR2 is YSYEKL in the germline V gene. The CDR3 spells CASSPGLGTSGSGYEQYF. Here the CDR3 DNA reads TGCGCCAGCAGCCCAGGTCTAGGGACTAGCGGGAGCGGCTACGAGCAGTACTTC.

This clonotype was observed a handful of times. The rearrangement uses TRBV6-5 and TRBJ2-1; D gene ambiguous. The germline gives CDR1 MNHEY, CDR2 SVGAGI. V was clipped by 2 bases and J by 0 bases, with 11 bases between them. This CDR3 contains 16 residues. CDR3 residues: CASSYPTLSSYNEQFF. The CDR3 nucleotides read TGTGCCAGCAGTTACCCCACGTTAAGCTCCTACAATGAGCAGTTCTTC.

This clonotype was counted only a few times. The chain is built from TRBV10-3 and TRBJ2-3; tentatively, D is TRBD2 (5 bases). Germline V gene data show CDR1 as ENHRY and CDR2 as SYGVKD. This CDR3 comprises 14 residues. Trimming shortened V by 10 bases and J by 2 bases, and 16 bases separated the two germline ends. This chain's CDR3 is CATRIGSDTDTQYF. The CDR3 nucleotides read TGTGCCACCAGGATTGGGAGTGACACAGATACGCAGTATTTT.

This clonotype has a count of ten or more. V gene TRBV20-1 combines with J gene TRBJ1-2; 7 nucleotides agree with TRBD1. The CDR3 has 13 residues. Germline values: CDR1 DFQATT, CDR2 SNEGSKA (reference sequence). Losses at the gene ends were 6 bases for V and 4 bases for J; bases not matched to a gene: 8. The CDR3 DNA reads TGCAGTGCCACCGGGACAGCAAGCTATGGCTACACCTTC. Protein product: CSATGTASYGYTF.

The table lists this clonotype with a few counts. The J gene is TRBJ2-6, the V gene TRBV7-9, with D possibly being TRBD2 (6 bases). This CDR3 contains 13 residues. Trimming took 10 bases from V and 0 from J, leaving 7 bases between them. CDR1 and CDR2 from the germline V gene are SEHNR and FQNEAQ (reference sequence). CDR3 bases: TGTGCCACCGGGGGCTCTGGGGCCAACGTCCTGACTTTC. This sequence encodes CATGGSGANVLTF.

This clonotype was counted a few times. CDR3 sequence: CASSLDVTGDQETQYF. The CDR3 bases are TGCGCCAGCAGCTTGGATGTGACAGGAGACCAAGAGACCCAGTACTTC. This sequence joins TRBV5-1 and TRBJ2-5; D perhaps matches TRBD1 (6 bases). The CDR3 is made up of 16 amino acids. The ends were cut back, 0 bases at V and 0 bases at J, with 12 bases in the middle. Germline V gene sequence: CDR1 SGHRS, CDR2 YFSETQ.

This clonotype showed up just a few times. V gene TRBV7-9 combines with J gene TRBJ2-2, with D unclear. Per the germline V gene, CDR1 is SEHNR and CDR2 is FQNEAQ (reference sequence). There are 12 residues in the CDR3. V was shortened by 7 bases and J by 4 bases, with 7 bases between the two germline ends. The CDR3 nucleotides read TGTGCCAGCACCATCCCCACCGGGGAGCTGTTTTTT. Translated, it gives CASTIPTGELFF.

This clonotype was counted a few times. This sequence may be a read error, since a much larger clone differs from it by one base. The chain carries TRBV7-8 and TRBJ1-5, with D possibly matching TRBD1 (6 bases). This CDR3 spans 16 amino acids. Germline loops: CDR1 SGHVS, CDR2 FQNEAQ. The CDR3 bases are TGTGCCAGCAGCTTGAGATGGGGGGCGAGCAATCAGCCCCGGCATTTT. This encodes CASSLRWGASNQPRHF. Full variable domain (outside the CDR3, taken from reference TRBV7-8 and TRBJ1-5): GAGVSQSPRYKVAKRGQDVALRCDPISGHVSLFWYQQALGQGPEFLTYFQNEAQLDKSGLPSDRFFAERPEGSVSTLKIQRTQQEDSAVYLCASSLRWGASNQPRHFGDGTRLSIL.

The sample holds a few counts of this clonotype. This rearrangement joins TRBV6-9 to TRBJ1-5; weak D call: TRBD1 (5 bases). Germline CDR1 and CDR2: MNHGY and SVAAGI. V lost 4 bases, J lost 6 bases, and 22 bases lay in between. The CDR3 runs 17 residues. The CDR3 DNA reads as TGTGCCAGCAGTTCGTTCCGGGACTTAGGGGTCGGTCAGCCCCAGCATTTT. Translation gives CASSSFRDLGVGQPQHF.

This clonotype appeared many times. The V and J genes are TRBV10-3 and TRBJ1-1; D remains unclear. Deletions cut 5 bases from V and 5 bases from J, with 12 bases between. The length of the CDR3 is 13 residues. Germline V CDR1 and CDR2: ENHRY, SYGVKD. The CDR3 is CAISPPPGTEAFF. For the CDR3, the DNA is TGTGCCATCAGTCCGCCTCCCGGGACTGAAGCTTTCTTT.

This clonotype was recorded many times. V gene TRBV30 combines with J gene TRBJ1-2, with unresolved D. The CDR3 has 11 amino acids. V shed 3 bases and J shed 9 bases, with 11 bases lying between them. CDR1 and CDR2 from the germline V gene are GTSNPN and SVGIG (reference sequence). The CDR3 DNA is TGTGCCTGGAGGCGGATGTGGAGCTACACCTTC. It translates to CAWRRMWSYTF.

This clonotype was picked up many times. The genes are TRBV2 and TRBJ2-3; no firm D call. This CDR3 has 15 residues. The germline gives CDR1 SNHLY, CDR2 FYNNEI. Trimming left V 8 bases short and J 0 bases short, with 15 bases between. Here the CDR3 reads CASSYRPGSTDTQYF. CDR3 DNA sequence: TGTGCCAGCTCCTACCGCCCAGGTAGCACAGATACGCAGTATTTT.

Details on this clonotype: A much larger clone is a single base away; this may be a read error. The CDR3 DNA follows: TGTGCCAGCAGCGTAGGACTAGCGGGAGAAGAGACCCAGTACTTC. This codes for CASSVGLAGEETQYF. The rearrangement links TRBV9 to TRBJ2-5; 12 positions agree with TRBD2. V dropped 0 bases and J dropped 3; count of bases not matched to a gene: 0. CDR1 is SGDLS and CDR2 is YYNGEE in the germline V gene. The CDR3 has 15 amino acids. The variable domain in full, with the rest retrieved from reference TRBV9 and TRBJ2-5, is DSGVTQTPKHLITATGQRVTLRCSPRSGDLSVYWYQQSLDQGLQFLIQYYNGEERAKGNILERFSAQQFPDLHSELNLSSLELGDSALYFCASSVGLAGEETQYFGPGTRLLVL.

This clonotype was recorded at least ten times. This chain connects TRBV5-5 to TRBJ2-3; 8 bases match TRBD1. The J segment lost 2 bases and the V segment lost 0 bases, leaving 2 bases of the junction unmatched. CDR1 SGHKS and CDR2 YYEKEE come from the germline V gene (reference sequence). The CDR3 contains 15 residues. CDR3 protein: CASSLGQGYTDTQYF. CDR3 bases: TGTGCCAGCAGCTTGGGACAGGGGTACACAGATACGCAGTATTTT.

The chain links TRBV4-1 to TRBJ1-1; D not resolved. V gave up 3 bases and J gave up 0 bases, with 14 bases separating them. Germline V gives CDR1 MGHRA, CDR2 YSYEKL. This CDR3 contains 16 residues. CDR3 DNA: TGCGCCAGCAGCCAGCGGCTGGTTCGGCTGAACACTGAAGCTTTCTTT. Protein product: CASSQRLVRLNTEAFF.